Each of the 24 T cell receptor beta chains below was sequenced from the same sample in a study of T cell responses to AZD1222 COVID-19 vaccine. Data came from immunoSEQ multiplex PCR; TCRdb stores just in-frame clones and leaves some out. Here the sample spans around 90,000 clones, approximately 83% being singletons. The sample in question was peripheral blood, obtained on day 0 of AZD1222 vaccination. The source of these receptors is an adult in good health.

This sequence joins TRBV7-9 and TRBJ1-6; no clear D gene. The V end was cut by 1 base, the J end by 7 bases, with 11 bases between. This CDR3 spans 15 amino acids. CDR1 SEHNR and CDR2 FQNEAQ come from the germline V gene (reference sequence). CDR3 bases: TGTGCCAGCAGCTTAGGTTTTGGGTTAAATTCACCCCTCCACTTT. Amino acid sequence: CASSLGFGLNSPLHF.

The rearrangement uses TRBV7-2 and TRBJ2-7; 11 bases agree with TRBD2. Germline V gene sequence: CDR1 SGHTA, CDR2 FQGNSA. The CDR3 sequence is 16 residues long. Trimming took 2 bases from V and 6 from J; bases not matched to a gene: 9. Here the CDR3 DNA reads TGTGCCAGCAGCTTAACCCCCTTAGCGGGAGGGGGCGAGCAGTACTTC. Translating it yields CASSLTPLAGGGEQYF.

A note on this clone: The junction and the germline gene differ at one end; a read error may be behind it. The gene calls are TRBV5-4 and TRBJ2-3, with 7 nucleotides matching TRBD2. The CDR3 covers 14 residues. Germline lookup yields CDR1 SGHNT and CDR2 YYREEE (reference sequence). The CDR3 spells CASSSLTSTDTQYF. CDR3 DNA: TGTGCCAGCAGCAGCCTGACTAGCACCGATACGCAGTATTTT.

The chain employs TRBV11-2 and TRBJ2-1, with D unclear. The V end lost 3 bases, the J end lost 6 bases, and 6 bases lay between the germline ends. The CDR3 runs to 12 residues. The germline CDR1 and CDR2 sequences are SGHAT and FQNNGV. The CDR3 spells CASSLQANEQFF. The DNA of the CDR3 is TGTGCCAGCAGCTTGCAGGCCAATGAGCAGTTCTTC.

The rearrangement links TRBV6-1 to TRBJ2-4; TRBD2 aligns across 10 bases. Germline trimming cut 7 bases from V and 5 bases from J; bases unmatched to any gene: 11. From germline, CDR1 is MNHNS and CDR2 SASEGT. The CDR3 sequence is 16 residues long. CDR3 DNA sequence: TGTGCCAGCAATGAGGGAGCGGGGGGGTTGGAAAACATTCAGTACTTC. Protein sequence: CASNEGAGGLENIQYF.

The rearrangement joins TRBV13 to TRBJ2-1; D unresolved. Germline CDR1 PRHDT, CDR2 FYEKMQ (reference sequence). The ends were cut back, 0 bases at V and 4 bases at J, with 1 base in the middle. The CDR3 loop spans 12 amino acids. This CDR3 reads CASSLGYNEQFF. The CDR3 nucleotides are TGTGCCAGCAGCTTAGGATACAATGAGCAGTTCTTC.

This sequence joins TRBV5-1 and TRBJ1-4; a possible D gene is TRBD1 (6 bases). Germline V gene sequence: CDR1 SGHRS, CDR2 YFSETQ. V was pared by 4 bases and J by 7 bases, with 17 bases between. There are 15 residues in the CDR3. In DNA, the CDR3 is TGCGCCAGCAGCCACCCAGAACAGGGTAGTGAAAAACTGTTTTTT. It yields the protein CASSHPEQGSEKLFF.

V usage is TRBV6-5 and J usage is TRBJ1-4, with 8 bases fitting TRBD1. V lost 6 bases and J lost 6; bases outside the gene matches: 6. CDR1 is MNHEY and CDR2 is SVGAGI in the germline V gene. The CDR3 covers 14 residues. CDR3 bases: TGTGCCAGCAGCCGGACAGGGTCGGATGAAAAACTGTTTTTT. Protein sequence: CASSRTGSDEKLFF.

The rearrangement links TRBV7-2 to TRBJ1-6; unclear D gene. This CDR3 has 14 residues. Germline-derived CDR1 and CDR2 are SGHTA and FQGNSA. V dropped 2 bases and J dropped 9 bases, with 11 bases sitting between them. CDR3 sequence: CASSLLGYGSPLHF. Here the CDR3 DNA reads TGTGCCAGCAGCTTACTTGGTTATGGTTCACCCCTCCACTTT.

The CDR3 region has the DNA TGTGCCAGTAGTATAGAGGACCAGGGTACCCAGCCCCAGCATTTT. It translates to CASSIEDQGTQPQHF. This chain links TRBV19 with TRBJ1-5; D may be TRBD1 (5 bases). V was shortened by 0 bases and J by 7 bases, with 13 bases between the two germline ends. The CDR3 length is 15 residues. The germline gives CDR1 LNHDA, CDR2 SQIVND (reference sequence).

The rearrangement links TRBV27 to TRBJ2-3, with D perhaps matching TRBD2 (7 bases). The CDR3 consists of 17 residues. CDR1 is MNHEY and CDR2 is SMNVEV in the germline V gene (reference sequence). V lost 2 bases and J 3 bases, leaving 18 bases between the germline ends. The DNA for the CDR3 is TGTGCCAGCAGTTTAGGGGTCCTCGCGGGGGCTACAGATACGCAGTATTTT. Protein sequence: CASSLGVLAGATDTQYF.

V and J are TRBV25-1 and TRBJ1-6; D unclear. The CDR3 has 14 amino acids. Germline CDR1 is MGHDK and CDR2 is SYGVNS. Trimming left V 7 bases short and J 13 bases short, with 20 bases between. The CDR3 loop is CASKSGVIAAPLHF. Written as DNA, the CDR3 is TGTGCCAGCAAGAGTGGCGTGATCGCAGCGCCCCTCCACTTT.

The chain has TRBV21-1 and TRBJ2-1; TRBD2, the table's D call, was not compared with the DNA. TRBV21-1 is deemed a pseudogene. The CDR3 covers 18 residues. In DNA, the CDR3 is TGTGCCAGCAGCCATTGGACTAGCGGGAGACGTGGTAGGGATGAGCAGTTCTTC. This gives the protein CASSHWTSGRRGRDEQFF.

This clone has a handful of counts. V is TRBV29-1 and J is TRBJ2-1, with D perhaps TRBD2 (5 bases). The CDR3 is 11 amino acids. V was pared by 7 bases and J by 12 bases, with 16 bases between. The germline gives CDR1 SQVTM, CDR2 ANQGSEA. CDR3 residues: CSGGLAGVQFF. The CDR3 nucleotides are TGCAGCGGCGGACTTGCCGGTGTGCAGTTCTTC.

This CDR3 is CASMRALQQTQYF. The CDR3 DNA reads TGTGCCAGCATGCGGGCTCTACAACAGACCCAGTACTTC. The chain joins TRBV2 to TRBJ2-5, with TRBD2 as a possible D gene (5 bases). This CDR3 has 13 residues. Germline assignment: CDR1 SNHLY and CDR2 FYNNEI. V dropped 7 bases and J dropped 6 bases, with 15 bases sitting between them.

This sequence joins TRBV11-3 and TRBJ1-1; TRBD1 matches 8 bases. Germline-derived CDR1 and CDR2 are SGHNT and YENEEA. V dropped 0 bases and J dropped 6; count of bases not matched to a gene: 9. This CDR3 has 16 amino acids. The CDR3 loop is CASSLDSSGQGSEAFF. CDR3 coding DNA: TGTGCCAGCAGCTTAGACTCTTCCGGACAGGGCTCTGAAGCTTTCTTT.

The chain joins TRBV9 to TRBJ1-1; D gene uncertain. With 1 base removed from V and 5 bases from J, the gap between germline ends came to 9 bases. Germline V gene data show CDR1 as SGDLS and CDR2 as YYNGEE. The length of the CDR3 is 13 residues. In nucleotides, the CDR3 is TGTGCCAGCAGCGTACAAATTGGGACTGAAGCTTTCTTT. It is translated as CASSVQIGTEAFF.

This rearrangement joins TRBV2 to TRBJ2-3, with 15 positions matching TRBD2. The germline V gene has CDR1 SNHLY and CDR2 FYNNEI. V dropped 7 bases and J dropped 5; count of bases not matched to a gene: 7. This CDR3 is built from 16 residues. The CDR3 sequence is CASNKGLAGGLDTQYF. In nucleotides, the CDR3 is TGTGCCAGCAATAAGGGACTAGCGGGGGGTCTAGATACGCAGTATTTT.

This clone was seen just once. The CDR3 DNA reads TGTGCCAGCAGCTTAACGGGTACAAACACTGAAGCTTTCTTT. It is translated as CASSLTGTNTEAFF. V usage is TRBV7-3 and J usage is TRBJ1-1, with no clear D. Looked up from germline, CDR1 is SGHTA and CDR2 is FQGTGA. The CDR3 is made up of 14 amino acids. Trimming took off 0 bases at V and 2 bases at J, with 7 bases between the two ends.

The genes are TRBV19 and TRBJ1-5, with a possible D match to TRBD1 (5 bases). V gave up 5 bases and J gave up 4 bases, with 9 bases separating them. The CDR3 covers 13 residues. Germline values: CDR1 LNHDA, CDR2 SQIVND (reference sequence). The CDR3 here is CASSRDRNQPQHF. The CDR3 region has the DNA TGTGCCAGTAGTCGGGACCGAAATCAGCCCCAGCATTTT.

The chain carries TRBV6-5 and TRBJ1-5; the match to TRBD1 covers 7 bases. The CDR3 is made up of 14 amino acids. V was pared by 6 bases and J by 5 bases, with 7 bases of the junction left unmatched. Germline CDR1 is MNHEY and CDR2 is SVGAGI. This chain's CDR3 is CASSPRQGDQPQHF. The CDR3 region has the DNA TGTGCCAGCAGCCCCCGACAGGGCGATCAGCCCCAGCATTTT.

The gene calls are TRBV5-4 and TRBJ1-6; TRBD1 is a possible D gene (5 bases). There are 16 residues in the CDR3. Trimming took off 4 bases at V and 8 bases at J, with 19 bases between the two ends. Germline CDR1 SGHNT, CDR2 YYREEE (reference sequence). The CDR3 DNA follows: TGTGCCAGCAGCCTCATCCGGGGCATCGCGGATTCACCCCTCCACTTT. It yields the protein CASSLIRGIADSPLHF.

In this sample, this clone turned up once. The CDR3 nucleotides are TGCGCCAGCAGCTTGTCCGGGATGAGCAATCAGCCCCAGCATTTT. Its translation is CASSLSGMSNQPQHF. The V gene is TRBV5-1, the J gene TRBJ1-5; D is ambiguous. V lost 1 base, J lost 1 base, and 9 bases lay in between. CDR3 length equals 15 residues. Per the germline V gene, CDR1 is SGHRS and CDR2 is YFSETQ.

V gene TRBV6-5 combines with J gene TRBJ2-2, with a tentative D call TRBD2 (6 bases). The CDR3 runs 15 residues. V dropped 6 bases and J dropped 2 bases, with 13 bases sitting between them. Germline assignment: CDR1 MNHEY and CDR2 SVGAGI. The chain's CDR3 is CASSRGLLNTGELFF. As DNA, the CDR3 is TGTGCCAGCAGCCGCGGACTACTCAACACCGGGGAGCTGTTTTTT.